Listed here are 31 T cell receptor beta chains from one sample, sequenced in a study of T-cell reconstitution after alpha-beta-depleted transplantation in children. Unique molecular identifiers were incorporated during preparation of the TCRbeta library. TCRdb reprocessed the PCR reads via MiXCR and lists one record per CDR3 protein. The sample yields some 500,000 distinct CDR3 sequences, roughly 18% seen once. The specimen was PBMCs from the stem cell graft donor, collected from the stem cell graft. The receptors shown here come from a human donor who donated a stem cell graft to a child with acute lymphoblastic leukemia.

The chain couples TRBV11-2 to TRBJ2-3, with TRBD2 matching 12 bases. The CDR3 contains 21 residues. Trimming cost V 1 base and J 3 bases; bases outside gene matches: 17. CDR1 is SGHAT and CDR2 is FQNNGV in the germline V gene. CDR3 nucleotide sequence: TGTGCCAGCAGCTTAGGTTCAGGACAGGGCCGAGGACTAGCGGGAACAGATACGCAGTATTTT. It is translated as CASSLGSGQGRGLAGTDTQYF.

This clonotype was detected a few times. The chain carries TRBV29-1 and TRBJ1-2; D remains ambiguous. This CDR3 has 12 residues. V gave up 3 bases and J gave up 10 bases, with 15 bases separating them. CDR1 is SQVTM and CDR2 is ANQGSEA in the germline V gene. CDR3 bases: TGCAGCGTTGAGCGGCCACCCGTCGCCTACACCTTC. Its translation: CSVERPPVAYTF.

The J gene is TRBJ2-3, the V gene TRBV7-6; 7 bases line up with TRBD2. Germline V gene lookup returns CDR1 SGHVS and CDR2 FNYEAQ. The junction had 16 bases not matched to a gene; V was cut back by 4 bases and J by 3 bases. The CDR3 sequence is 18 residues long. The chain's CDR3 is CASSSTSERRGWTDTQYF. CDR3 nucleotides: TGTGCCAGCAGCTCCACTAGCGAGAGACGGGGATGGACAGATACGCAGTATTTT.

The CDR3 protein is CASSLAGGRAGETQYF. The CDR3, as DNA: TGTGCCAGCAGCTTAGCTGGCGGGAGGGCCGGTGAGACCCAGTACTTC. This rearrangement joins TRBV7-2 to TRBJ2-5; 9 nucleotides match TRBD2. Germline V gene lookup returns CDR1 SGHTA and CDR2 FQGNSA. The CDR3 consists of 16 residues. Trimming removed 0 bases from V and 5 bases from J; junction bases left unmatched: 7.

This clonotype showed up just a few times. J is TRBJ1-3 and V is TRBV5-1; D is unresolved. The germline V gene encodes CDR1 SGHRS and CDR2 YFSETQ. Trimming took off 1 base at V and 1 base at J, with 15 bases between the two ends. The CDR3 is 17 amino acids. Here the CDR3 reads CASSLSLFTLSGNTIYF. DNA of the CDR3: TGCGCCAGCAGCTTGTCCCTATTCACGTTATCTGGAAACACCATATATTTT.

A few counts support this clonotype. The V and J genes are TRBV15 and TRBJ2-1; perhaps TRBD1 as D (5 bases). The CDR3 sequence is 15 residues long. V lost 3 bases and J lost 6, with 15 bases in between. Per the germline V gene, CDR1 is LNHNV and CDR2 is YYDKDF (reference sequence). The CDR3, as DNA: TGTGCCACCAGCAGGGTGGACAACAACCTCAATGAGCAGTTCTTC. This sequence encodes CATSRVDNNLNEQFF. The full variable domain, in which reference TRBV15 and TRBJ2-1 provide the parts outside the CDR3, is DAMVIQNPRYQVTQFGKPVTLSCSQTLNHNVMYWYQQKSSQAPKLLFHYYDKDFNNEADTPDNFQSRRPNTSFCFLDIRSPGLGDTAMYLCATSRVDNNLNEQFFGPGTRLTVL.

The rearrangement links TRBV5-1 to TRBJ1-6; TRBD1 is a possible D gene (6 bases). The CDR3 is 16 amino acids. Per the germline V gene, CDR1 is SGHRS and CDR2 is YFSETQ. V was shortened by 1 base and J by 7 bases, with 15 bases between the two germline ends. CDR3 in DNA: TGCGCCAGCAGCTTGATCGGCAGGGGAGTCAATTCACCCCTCCACTTT. This sequence encodes CASSLIGRGVNSPLHF.

The rearrangement joins TRBV18 to TRBJ2-1, with 8 bases identical to TRBD1. This CDR3 is built from 15 residues. V lost 5 bases, J lost 6 bases, and 9 bases stayed unmatched. CDR1 is KGHSH, CDR2 LQKENI, per germline. The CDR3 DNA reads TGTGCCAGCTCATTGATGGGACAGGAGTTCAATGAGCAGTTCTTC. Translating it yields CASSLMGQEFNEQFF.

Notes on this clonotype: At one end, the junction sequence differs from germline, possibly due to a read error. The V and J genes are TRBV6-5 and TRBJ1-5; D is ambiguous. The germline gives CDR1 MNHEY, CDR2 SVGAGI. This CDR3 has 16 residues. The CDR3 loop is CASSDSDINGYQPQHF. CDR3 DNA: TGTGCCAGCAGTGACTCAGACATAAACGGCTATCAGCCCCAGCATTTT.

The chain recombines TRBV10-1 with TRBJ2-7; 8 bases align to TRBD1. This CDR3 contains 15 residues. With V trimmed by 6 bases and J by 2 bases, 9 bases remained unmatched. The V gene's germline CDR1 is WNHNN and CDR2 SYGVQD (reference sequence). The DNA for the CDR3 is TGCGCCAGCAGCCCAGCAGGGGGCAAAACCTACGAGCAGTACTTC. It codes for CASSPAGGKTYEQYF.

In its sample, this clonotype was seen many times. The genes are TRBV25-1 and TRBJ2-6; TRBD1 matches at 10 bases. The CDR3 is 17 amino acids. The J segment lost 3 bases and the V segment lost 6 bases, leaving 8 bases of the junction unmatched. The germline CDR1 and CDR2 sequences are MGHDK and SYGVNS. This chain's CDR3 is CASSLRDRGHGANVLTF. CDR3 sequence (DNA): TGTGCCAGCAGCCTCCGGGACAGGGGACATGGGGCCAACGTCCTGACTTTC.

The chain links TRBV15 to TRBJ2-5; D remains ambiguous. The germline V and J ends were trimmed by 0 bases and 4 bases, with 12 bases remaining between them. The CDR3 has 15 amino acids. Germline lookup yields CDR1 LNHNV and CDR2 YYDKDF (reference sequence). CDR3 sequence reads: CATSRDRQTRETQYF. CDR3 nucleotides: TGTGCCACCAGCAGAGATCGGCAGACCCGAGAGACCCAGTACTTC.

This clonotype was seen a single time. V usage is TRBV7-9 and J usage is TRBJ2-1, with TRBD2 identical over 7 bases. There are 13 residues in the CDR3. Germline CDR1 and CDR2: SEHNR and FQNEAQ (reference sequence). The ends lost 5 bases at V and 8 bases at J; junction bases unmatched: 6. The DNA of the CDR3 is TGTGCCAGCAGCCTACTAGCGATCCATGAGCAGTTCTTC. This encodes CASSLLAIHEQFF. The variable domain in full, completed from reference TRBV7-9 and TRBJ2-1, reads DTGVSQNPRHKITKRGQNVTFRCDPISEHNRLYWYRQTLGQGPEFLTYFQNEAQLEKSRLLSDRFSAERPKGSFSTLEIQRTEQGDSAMYLCASSLLAIHEQFFGPGTRLTVL.

In its sample, this clonotype was seen a few times. This chain connects TRBV20-1 to TRBJ2-1; 12 bases match TRBD2. Looked up from germline, CDR1 is DFQATT and CDR2 is SNEGSKA (reference sequence). With V trimmed by 3 bases and J by 9 bases, 9 bases remained unmatched. The CDR3 loop spans 15 amino acids. CDR3 sequence: CSARVRLAGESEQFF. The CDR3 DNA reads TGCAGTGCTAGGGTCAGACTAGCGGGAGAGAGTGAGCAGTTCTTC.

This clonotype showed up many times. This rearrangement joins TRBV12-3 or TRBV12-4 to TRBJ1-2; 7 nucleotides match TRBD1. V shed 4 bases and J 4 bases; nucleotides not matched to a gene: 12. This CDR3 region has 16 residues. Written as DNA, the CDR3 is TGTGCCAGCAGTTCCCCTCGACAGGGACCCTTCTATGGCTACACCTTC. Encoded protein: CASSSPRQGPFYGYTF.

This clonotype was seen only a few times. The chain combines TRBV7-2 with TRBJ2-1; no clear D. CDR3 length: 13 residues. The V end lost 4 bases, the J end lost 8 bases, and 12 bases lay between the germline ends. CDR1 is SGHTA and CDR2 is FQGNSA in the germline V gene. Here the CDR3 reads CASSSPRIDEQFF. For the CDR3, the DNA is TGTGCCAGCAGCTCCCCGAGGATCGATGAGCAGTTCTTC.

This clonotype was seen only a few times. The chain has TRBV27 and TRBJ1-4; D possibly corresponds to TRBD1 (6 bases). The CDR3 runs to 17 residues. V lost 6 bases and J 8 bases, leaving 25 bases between the germline ends. The germline V gene has CDR1 MNHEY and CDR2 SMNVEV (reference sequence). The CDR3 nucleotides are TGTGCCAGCAGGCCGATCGGAAACAGGGAGAAAATCGAAAAACTGTTTTTT. Protein: CASRPIGNREKIEKLFF.

In its sample, this clonotype was seen a few times. CDR3 DNA sequence: TGTGCCAGCAGCCCCAGACGTGGTGGCTACGAGCAGTACTTC. Its protein product is CASSPRRGGYEQYF. V and J are TRBV27 and TRBJ2-7; D uncertain. CDR3 length: 14 amino acids. Germline CDR1 reads MNHEY; CDR2 reads SMNVEV (reference sequence). The germline V and J ends were trimmed by 6 bases and 3 bases, with 15 bases remaining between them.

The V gene is TRBV11-2, the J gene TRBJ2-7; 14 nucleotides align to TRBD2. V gave up 5 bases and J gave up 4 bases; unmatched junction bases: 7. CDR1 is SGHAT and CDR2 is FQNNGV in the germline V gene. This CDR3 spans 16 amino acids. The CDR3: CASSAGTSGSLYEQYF. CDR3 nucleotides: TGTGCCAGCAGCGCCGGGACTAGCGGGAGTTTATACGAGCAGTACTTC.

The rearrangement joins TRBV2 to TRBJ2-1; D may be TRBD2 (6 bases). CDR1 and CDR2 from the germline V gene are SNHLY and FYNNEI. CDR3 size: 15 residues. Trimming removed 0 bases from V and 4 bases from J, with 10 bases in between. The CDR3 DNA reads as TGTGCCAGCAGTGAAGCGGGAGGATTATACAATGAGCAGTTCTTC. It encodes CASSEAGGLYNEQFF.

This chain uses TRBV25-1 with TRBJ1-2; no reliable D call. Germline V gene sequence: CDR1 MGHDK, CDR2 SYGVNS. The CDR3 consists of 13 residues. Trimming left V 3 bases short and J 2 bases short, with 7 bases between. In nucleotides, the CDR3 is TGTGCCAGCAGTGACTGGCAGAACTATGGCTACACCTTC. It encodes CASSDWQNYGYTF.

This clonotype was seen only a few times. The rearrangement links TRBV14 to TRBJ1-1; no clear D. With 0 bases removed from V and 5 bases from J, the gap between germline ends came to 19 bases. This CDR3 comprises 17 residues. Germline V gives CDR1 SGHDN, CDR2 FVKESK. CDR3 amino acids: CASSQDYLEELRTEAFF. In nucleotides, the CDR3 is TGTGCCAGCAGCCAAGACTACCTGGAAGAGCTACGGACTGAAGCTTTCTTT.

CDR3 nucleotide sequence: TGCGCCAGCACCCGGATGGGATGGAGGAAAGAGACCCAGTACTTC. It yields the protein CASTRMGWRKETQYF. This chain joins TRBV5-1 and TRBJ2-5; TRBD2 is a possible D gene (5 bases). Trimming cost V 6 bases and J 3 bases, with 18 bases left between them. Germline V gene sequence: CDR1 SGHRS, CDR2 YFSETQ. CDR3 length: 15 amino acids.

There are a few counts of this clonotype. This chain links TRBV5-4 with TRBJ2-2, with 7 bases identical to TRBD1. The germline V gene has CDR1 SGHNT and CDR2 YYREEE (reference sequence). V was pared by 3 bases and J by 4 bases, with 6 bases of the junction left unmatched. This CDR3 has 15 residues. The CDR3 bases are TGTGCCAGCAGCTCGTTGACAGGGCCCACCGGGGAGCTGTTTTTT. It codes for CASSSLTGPTGELFF.

The chain uses TRBV12-3 or TRBV12-4 and TRBJ1-3; D might be TRBD1 (5 bases). The CDR3 has 15 amino acids. Trimming left V 3 bases short and J 4 bases short, with 13 bases between. The CDR3 reads CASSLGDYAGNTIYF. The CDR3 DNA follows: TGTGCCAGCAGTTTGGGGGACTACGCCGGAAACACCATATATTTT.

V is TRBV7-2 and J is TRBJ1-5; 9 bases agree with TRBD1. Germline values: CDR1 SGHTA, CDR2 FQGNSA. This CDR3 has 17 amino acids. Losses at the gene ends were 3 bases for V and 2 bases for J; bases not matched to a gene: 8. The chain's CDR3 is CASSLGDRGFRNQPQHF. The CDR3 DNA is TGTGCCAGCAGCTTGGGAGACAGGGGGTTTCGCAATCAGCCCCAGCATTTT.

This clonotype was recorded a few times. This chain links TRBV7-8 with TRBJ2-7; 9 nucleotides match TRBD1. The ends lost 2 bases at V and 0 bases at J; junction bases unmatched: 5. This CDR3 has 16 residues. Germline assignment: CDR1 SGHVS and CDR2 FQNEAQ. The CDR3 here is CASSLMWTGDSYEQYF. CDR3 bases: TGTGCCAGCAGCTTAATGTGGACAGGGGACTCCTACGAGCAGTACTTC.

This clonotype has more than one count but fewer than ten. The chain is built from TRBV19 and TRBJ1-1, with unresolved D. The CDR3 runs to 14 residues. V lost 7 bases to trimming and J lost 3 bases, with 15 bases between them. The V gene's germline CDR1 is LNHDA and CDR2 SQIVND (reference sequence). For the CDR3, the DNA is TGTGCCAGTAAGAGTCGACTGAGGGACACTGAAGCTTTCTTT. Translating gives CASKSRLRDTEAFF.

J is TRBJ1-5 and V is TRBV6-1; D is perhaps TRBD1 (5 bases). V was pared by 10 bases and J by 0 bases, with 16 bases between. CDR1 MNHNS and CDR2 SASEGT come from the germline V gene. The CDR3 contains 15 residues. Here the CDR3 reads CATRPGTYSNQPQHF. DNA for the CDR3: TGTGCCACCAGGCCGGGGACTTATAGCAATCAGCCCCAGCATTTT.

A few counts support this clonotype. V gene TRBV1 combines with J gene TRBJ2-3; the D call TRBD2 from the table was never checked on the DNA. TRBV1 is reported as a pseudogene. The length of the CDR3 is 15 residues. CDR3 DNA: TGCACCAGCAGCCCCCTAGCGGGGTTCACAGATACGCAGTATTTT. Translated, it gives CTSSPLAGFTDTQYF.

The V call is TRBV20-1, the J call TRBJ2-7; D not certain. V gave up 0 bases and J gave up 4 bases, with 7 bases separating them. Looked up from germline, CDR1 is DFQATT and CDR2 is SNEGSKA (reference sequence). The CDR3 is made up of 12 amino acids. The CDR3 sequence is CSARDTYYEQYF. The DNA for the CDR3 is TGCAGTGCTAGAGACACCTATTACGAGCAGTACTTC.